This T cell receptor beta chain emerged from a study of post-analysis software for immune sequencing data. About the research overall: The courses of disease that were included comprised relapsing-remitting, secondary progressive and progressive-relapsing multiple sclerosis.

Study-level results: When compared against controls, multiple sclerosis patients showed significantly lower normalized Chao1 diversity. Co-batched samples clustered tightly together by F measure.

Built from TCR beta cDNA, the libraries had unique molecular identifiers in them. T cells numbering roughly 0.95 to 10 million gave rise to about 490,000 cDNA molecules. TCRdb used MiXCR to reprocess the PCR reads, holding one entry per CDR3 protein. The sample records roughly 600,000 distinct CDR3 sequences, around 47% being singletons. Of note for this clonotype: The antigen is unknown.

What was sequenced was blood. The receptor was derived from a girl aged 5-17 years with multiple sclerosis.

CDR3 nucleotides: TGCGCCACCGCAAGCCCTAAGCGGGGGCCCCAAGAGACCCAGTACTTC. Residues: CATASPKRGPQETQYF. This rearrangement joins TRBV10-2 to TRBJ2-5, with TRBD2 matching over 8 bases. CDR1 and CDR2 from the germline V gene are WSHSY and SAAADI. There are 16 residues in the CDR3. The J segment lost 1 base and the V segment lost 10 bases, leaving 14 bases of the junction unmatched.